This TCR beta chain was sequenced in a study of cytomegalovirus exposure and HLA in healthy donors. On the study more broadly: Around 87 million unique TCRs, all from HLA-typed donors, were included in an early release of the data.

Study-level points and caveats: Earlier findings revealed that most TCR beta V segments proved productive either about 87% or about 30% of the time.

There are 13 residues in the CDR3. Deletions cut 4 bases from V and 4 bases from J, with 11 bases between. The germline V gene encodes CDR1 SGHNT and CDR2 YYREEE (reference sequence). The table lists this clone with a few counts. Antigen unknown. Healthy bone marrow donors supplied every sample. PCR employed 60 Vbeta and 13 Jbeta primers. Produced via immunoSEQ multiplex PCR; TCRdb's table is partial and in-frame only. The sample lists about 120,000 clones; over 75% were seen once. The gene calls are TRBV5-4 and TRBJ1-2; weak D call: TRBD1 (6 bases). This TCR derives from a middle-aged man in good health and CMV-seronegative. Source material: PBMCs. CDR3 nucleotides: TGTGCCAGCAGCCAGGACAGCCTCTATGGCTACACCTTC. It yields the protein CASSQDSLYGYTF.